These 9 T cell receptor beta chains came from one sample sequenced in a study of blood T cell repertoires in COVID-19. Sequencing was performed with immunoSEQ multiplex PCR; in TCRdb, only in-frame clones are kept and a portion is missing. The table records approximately 110,000 clones, around 85% of them present only once. The sequencing sample was made of peripheral blood. The origin of the receptors is a man aged 45-60 years with acute or convalescent COVID-19.

The chain links TRBV29-1 to TRBJ1-2; 10 bases are shared with TRBD1. Germline lookup yields CDR1 SQVTM and CDR2 ANQGSEA. The CDR3 covers 13 residues. V shed 7 bases, J shed 8 bases, and the junction held 10 bases outside the gene matches. The CDR3 DNA is TGCAGCGCCCAGGACAGGGGGGAGTTGGGCTACACCTTC. Amino acid sequence: CSAQDRGELGYTF.

The gene calls are TRBV4-1 and TRBJ1-1, with 7 bases identical to TRBD1. Germline-derived CDR1 and CDR2 are MGHRA and YSYEKL. The ends lost 3 bases at V and 0 bases at J; junction bases unmatched: 1. The CDR3 runs to 14 residues. The CDR3 sequence is CASSQGQMNTEAFF. The DNA for the CDR3 is TGCGCCAGCAGCCAGGGACAGATGAACACTGAAGCTTTCTTT.

This clone was detected once. The chain employs TRBV6-5 and TRBJ1-2; 12 bases are a match to TRBD1. Looked up from germline, CDR1 is MNHEY and CDR2 is SVGAGI. The CDR3 runs to 16 residues. V shed 1 base, J shed 8 bases, and the junction held 8 bases outside the gene matches. CDR3 coding DNA: TGTGCCAGCAGTTACTTCCCCGGGACAGGGGGCGTCGGCTACACCTTC. As protein: CASSYFPGTGGVGYTF.

This chain uses TRBV10-2 with TRBJ1-1; D uncertain. The V end lost 3 bases, the J end lost 4 bases, and 12 bases lay between the germline ends. Germline lookup yields CDR1 WSHSY and CDR2 SAAADI. The CDR3 spans 14 residues. The CDR3 coding sequence is TGCGCCAGCAGTGAAAGCGTATTAGTCACTGAAGCTTTCTTT. Its protein product is CASSESVLVTEAFF.

Only one count was recorded for this clone. The chain has TRBV27 and TRBJ2-3, with 11 bases aligning to TRBD1. Germline V gene sequence: CDR1 MNHEY, CDR2 SMNVEV (reference sequence). The CDR3 is made up of 16 amino acids. With V trimmed by 5 bases and J by 5 bases, 9 bases remained unmatched. Here the CDR3 reads CASSLLRTGGLDTQYF. CDR3 DNA: TGTGCCAGCAGTCTTCTTCGGACAGGGGGCTTAGATACGCAGTATTTT.

The genes are TRBV10-1 and TRBJ2-2; D may be TRBD1 (5 bases). V shed 3 bases and J shed 1 base, with 12 bases lying between them. The CDR3 length is 16 residues. Germline V gene data show CDR1 as WNHNN and CDR2 as SYGVQD (reference sequence). Here the CDR3 reads CASSDSGQQNTGELFF. The DNA for the CDR3 is TGCGCCAGCAGTGACTCTGGACAACAGAACACCGGGGAGCTGTTTTTT.

CDR3 coding DNA: TGCGCCAGCAGCCCACGTGAAGCAGGGGGGAACACTGAAGCTTTCTTT. As protein: CASSPREAGGNTEAFF. The V gene is TRBV5-1, the J gene TRBJ1-1, with 7 bases lining up with TRBD1. The CDR3 is 16 residues long. The germline CDR1 and CDR2 sequences are SGHRS and YFSETQ. The V and J ends lost 4 bases and 1 base, in that order; junction bases with no gene match: 10.

V gene TRBV9 combines with J gene TRBJ1-1, with D perhaps matching TRBD1 (5 bases). Per germline, CDR1 SGDLS and CDR2 YYNGEE. This CDR3 is built from 14 residues. V was cut by 4 bases and J by 4 bases, with 14 bases left in between. The CDR3 coding sequence is TGTGCCAGCAGCTACAGAGGGGAGGGCACTGAAGCTTTCTTT. Protein product: CASSYRGEGTEAFF. The variable domain in full, with the rest retrieved from reference TRBV9 and TRBJ1-1, is DSGVTQTPKHLITATGQRVTLRCSPRSGDLSVYWYQQSLDQGLQFLIQYYNGEERAKGNILERFSAQQFPDLHSELNLSSLELGDSALYFCASSYRGEGTEAFFGQGTRLTVV.

The chain's CDR3 is CASSRYRSGELFF. CDR3 DNA sequence: TGTGCCAGCAGCCGTTACCGCAGCGGGGAGCTGTTTTTT. V and J are TRBV7-2 and TRBJ2-2; D is undetermined. V dropped 5 bases and J dropped 7 bases, with 11 bases sitting between them. The CDR3 is 13 amino acids. Germline values: CDR1 SGHTA, CDR2 FQGNSA.